This is a list of T cell receptor beta chains from one sample in a study of blood T cell repertoires in COVID-19. Sequenced by immunoSEQ multiplex PCR; TCRdb stores in-frame clones only, minus some. Of about 240,000 clones detected, about four fifths appear once; the ten largest clones hold about 9.5%. The sample comprised peripheral blood. These receptor sequences come from an elderly woman with acute or convalescent COVID-19. The CDR3 runs from the conserved cysteine through the conserved F or W. A D gene is named only where the DNA matches it firmly. A clone size is listed for some rows: how often the clone was seen (once, few, many), or a class if it is expanded.

cdr3_aa,cdr3_nt,d_call,v_call,clone_size,j_call
CASSLGQTQYF,TGTGCCAGCAGTTTAGGGCAGACCCAGTACTTC,-,TRBV12-3/TRBV12-4,once,TRBJ2-5
CASSVGGQNTEAFF,TGTGCCAGCAGCGTAGGTGGACAGAACACTGAAGCTTTCTTT,-,TRBV9,-,TRBJ1-1
CASSLEASYGDTQYF,TGCGCCAGCAGCTTAGAGGCATCCTACGGAGATACGCAGTATTTT,-,TRBV5-1,-,TRBJ2-3
CASSPLRTAYKYKNEAFF,TGTGCCAGCAGTCCCCTACGGACAGCCTACAAGTACAAAAACGAAGCTTTCTTT,-,TRBV28,-,TRBJ1-1
CASTGQGATNEKLFF,TGTGCCAGCACCGGACAGGGGGCAACTAATGAAAAACTGTTTTTT,-,TRBV21-1,once,TRBJ1-4
CASSSATLDTQYF,TGTGCCAGCAGTTCAGCGACTCTCGATACGCAGTATTTT,-,TRBV12-3/TRBV12-4,once,TRBJ2-3
CASSLAGVVEQFF,TGCGCCAGCAGCTTGGCCGGGGTAGTGGAGCAGTTCTTC,-,TRBV5-1,-,TRBJ2-1
CASRMTGANTEAFF,TGTGCCAGCAGGATGACAGGGGCTAACACTGAAGCTTTCTTT,TRBD1,TRBV28,few,TRBJ1-1
CASSPRGWVSNQPQHF,TGTGCCAGCAGTCCCCGGGGATGGGTGAGCAATCAGCCCCAGCATTTT,-,TRBV7-2,-,TRBJ1-5
CASSLSQGLGYEQYF,TGTGCCAGCAGCTTGTCGCAGGGCTTGGGCTACGAGCAGTACTTC,-,TRBV11-2,-,TRBJ2-7
CASSSYMGAEAFF,TGTGCCAGCAGTTCCTACATGGGCGCTGAAGCTTTCTTT,-,TRBV12-3/TRBV12-4,-,TRBJ1-1
CASSLVAGTAGNTIYF,TGTGCCAGCAGCTTAGTGGCCGGGACAGCTGGAAACACCATATATTTT,TRBD1,TRBV7-8,-,TRBJ1-3
CASSFGGGAGKTQYF,TGTGCCAGCAGCTTCGGCGGGGGGGCGGGGAAGACCCAGTACTTC,TRBD2,TRBV5-6,few,TRBJ2-5
CASSLNVPGGNEQFF,TGTGCCAGCAGCTTAAACGTCCCGGGGGGCAATGAGCAGTTCTTC,TRBD2,TRBV7-3,-,TRBJ2-1
CASSSTDISGNTIYF,TGTGCCAGCAGCTCGACGGACATTTCTGGAAACACCATATATTTT,-,TRBV5-6,-,TRBJ1-3
CASSLGPNAGELFF,TGTGCCAGCAGCTTAGGGCCCAATGCCGGGGAGCTGTTTTTT,-,TRBV11-2,-,TRBJ2-2
CASRYNDRDKNTEAFF,TGTGCCAGCAGATACAACGACAGGGACAAAAACACTGAAGCTTTCTTT,TRBD1,TRBV2,-,TRBJ1-1
CASSLPTGPTDTQYF,TGTGCCAGTAGTCTACCGACAGGACCCACAGATACGCAGTATTTT,-,TRBV19,-,TRBJ2-3
CASSPTGQGFTYNSPLHF,TGTGCCAGCAGCCCCACCGGACAGGGATTTACCTATAATTCACCCCTCCACTTT,TRBD1,TRBV7-2,-,TRBJ1-6
CASRLDPWGQGPNYGYTF,TGTGCAAGTCGCTTAGACCCCTGGGGACAGGGGCCCAACTATGGCTACACCTTC,-,TRBV12-2,-,TRBJ1-2
CASSLAAGQGYEQYF,TGTGCTAGCAGCTTAGCGGCGGGACAGGGTTACGAGCAGTACTTC,TRBD1,TRBV7-7,-,TRBJ2-7
CAIQGQGALGATNEKLFF,TGTGCCATCCAGGGACAGGGGGCTTTAGGAGCAACTAATGAAAAACTGTTTTTT,TRBD1,TRBV15,-,TRBJ1-4
CASSYEGRNTEAFF,TGTGCCAGCAGTTACGAGGGCAGGAACACTGAAGCTTTCTTT,-,TRBV6-5,-,TRBJ1-1